The source of this TCR beta chain is a study of cytomegalovirus exposure and HLA in healthy donors. Study background: A subsequent analysis reported that the 120 or so validation repertoires were produced on the same platform that had also been used for the approximately 710 first-cohort repertoires.

Profiled with immunoSEQ multiplex PCR; TCRdb holds only in-frame clones, not every one. The table lists about 110,000 clones, 88% of them singletons. Findings of the study overall: According to reports, the classifier identified cytomegalovirus status with high specificity and sensitivity.

As to this clone: The antigen is unknown.

Sequencing was done on a sample of PBMCs. The TCR comes from a woman between 18 and 30 years old in good health and CMV-seropositive.

The CDR3 is CASSTYRDPYGYTF. The CDR3 nucleotides are TGTGCCAGCAGCACTTACAGGGACCCCTATGGCTACACCTTC. The J gene is TRBJ1-2, the V gene TRBV11-1, with a weak D call TRBD1 (6 bases). Trimming pared 5 bases from V and 4 bases from J, leaving 14 bases between. CDR3 size: 14 residues. Germline V gene lookup returns CDR1 SGHAT and CDR2 FQDESV (reference sequence).